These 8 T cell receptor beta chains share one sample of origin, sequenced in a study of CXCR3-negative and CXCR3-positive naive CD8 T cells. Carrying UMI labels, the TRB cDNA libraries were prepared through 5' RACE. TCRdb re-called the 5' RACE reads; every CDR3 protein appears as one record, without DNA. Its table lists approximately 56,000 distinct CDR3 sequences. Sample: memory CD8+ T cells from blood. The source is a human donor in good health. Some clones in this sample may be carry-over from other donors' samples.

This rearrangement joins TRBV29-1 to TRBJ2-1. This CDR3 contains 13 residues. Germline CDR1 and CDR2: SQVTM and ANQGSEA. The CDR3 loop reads CSVEDGLDDEQFF.

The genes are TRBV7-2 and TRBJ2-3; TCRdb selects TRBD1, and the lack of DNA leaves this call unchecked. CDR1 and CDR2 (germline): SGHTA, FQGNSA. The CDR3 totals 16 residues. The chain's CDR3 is CASSLTTGTGGDTQYF.

The CDR3: CSAPAGGNEQYF. The chain carries TRBV20-1 and TRBJ2-7; the D gene TCRdb calls, TRBD2, cannot be checked with no DNA. Germline V CDR1 and CDR2: DFQATT, SNEGSKA (reference sequence). The length of the CDR3 is 12 residues.

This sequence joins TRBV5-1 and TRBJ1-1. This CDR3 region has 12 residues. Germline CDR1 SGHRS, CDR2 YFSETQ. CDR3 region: CASRLTDTEAFF.

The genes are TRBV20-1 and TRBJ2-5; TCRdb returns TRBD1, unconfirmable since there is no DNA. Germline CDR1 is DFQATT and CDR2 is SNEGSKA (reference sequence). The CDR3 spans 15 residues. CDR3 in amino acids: CSAREGRGGQETQYF.

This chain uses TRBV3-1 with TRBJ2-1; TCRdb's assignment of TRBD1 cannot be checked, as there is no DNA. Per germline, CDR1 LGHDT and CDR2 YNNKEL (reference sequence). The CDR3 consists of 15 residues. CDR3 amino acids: CASSQVTGGFNEQFF.

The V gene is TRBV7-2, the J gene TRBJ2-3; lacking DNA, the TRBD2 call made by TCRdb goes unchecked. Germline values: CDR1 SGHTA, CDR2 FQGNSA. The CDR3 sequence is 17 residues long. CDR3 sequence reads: CASSTATSARSTDTQYF.

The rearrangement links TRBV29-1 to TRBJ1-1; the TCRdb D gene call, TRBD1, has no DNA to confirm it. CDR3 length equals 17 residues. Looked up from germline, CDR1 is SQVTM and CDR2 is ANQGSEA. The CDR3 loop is CSVDPQGAVIENTEAFF.